This TCR beta chain was sequenced for a study of cytomegalovirus exposure and HLA in healthy donors. Study-level points and caveats: In a later analysis, the majority of CMV-associated beta chains seemingly showed HLA restriction.

A note on this clone: The antigen is undetermined.

The junction had 10 bases not matched to a gene; V was cut back by 5 bases and J by 9 bases. The CDR3 covers 14 residues. The germline gives CDR1 SGHRS, CDR2 YFSETQ. This PCR relied on a set of 60 Vbeta primers and 13 Jbeta primers. Measured with immunoSEQ multiplex PCR; TCRdb has only the in-frame clones, and not every one. The sample contains fewer than 200,000 clones, roughly 88% of which appear only once. The specimen sequenced was PBMCs. The clonotype comes from a girl aged 2-10 years in good health and CMV-seropositive. V usage is TRBV5-1 and J usage is TRBJ2-1; 8 bases agree with TRBD1. CDR3 amino acids: CASRLGTGTTEQFF. In DNA form, the CDR3 reads TGCGCCAGCAGACTAGGGACAGGTACTACTGAGCAGTTCTTC.